This note documents a single T cell receptor (beta chain) sequence. These data originate in a study of shared clonotypes between healthy human individuals. Naive-designated CD8 cells lacked CD45RO, were positively enriched for CCR7, and omitted terminally differentiated effector memory CD45RA+ cells. Those who donated were healthy HIV-negative adults, with no recent acute infections or vaccinations reported. Profiled with immunoSEQ multiplex PCR; TCRdb holds only in-frame clones, not every one. The table has 1.5 million to 2.5 million clones, about 95% seen once. With 4 bases clipped from V and 2 bases from J, the junction kept 6 bases outside the gene matches. In germline, CDR1 is WSHSY, CDR2 SAAADI. CDR3 length: 15 residues.

The origin of this receptor is a man between 18 and 35 years old in good health. J is TRBJ2-7 and V is TRBV10-2, with 9 positions matching TRBD1. The source material was naive CD8+ T cells sorted from blood. CDR3 coding DNA: TGCGCCAGCAGTGCAGACAGGGGGGCGGCCTACGAGCAGTACTTC. It codes for CASSADRGAAYEQYF.